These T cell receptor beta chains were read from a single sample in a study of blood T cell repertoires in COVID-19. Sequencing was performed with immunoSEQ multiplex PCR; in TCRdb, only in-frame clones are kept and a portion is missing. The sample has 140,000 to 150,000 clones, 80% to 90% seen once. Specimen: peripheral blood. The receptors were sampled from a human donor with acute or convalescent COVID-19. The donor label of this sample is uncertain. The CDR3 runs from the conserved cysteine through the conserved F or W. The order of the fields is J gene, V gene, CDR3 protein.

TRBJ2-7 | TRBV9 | CASSGRRDRDNEQYF
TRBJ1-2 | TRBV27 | CASSPRGRETWYTF
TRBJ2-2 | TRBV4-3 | CASSQVGQGTGELFF
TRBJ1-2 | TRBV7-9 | CASSTGTGGVYGYTF
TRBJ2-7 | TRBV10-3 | CAIAPGTGPYEQYF
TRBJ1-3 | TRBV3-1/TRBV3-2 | CASSQVATGGTIYF
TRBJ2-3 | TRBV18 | CASSPTGGDTQYF
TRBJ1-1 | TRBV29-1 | CSVDRGNTEAFF
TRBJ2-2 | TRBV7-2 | CASSPGPGTGELFF
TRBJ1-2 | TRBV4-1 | CASSQGSSGNYGYTF
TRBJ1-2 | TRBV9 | CASSVSTGANYGYTF
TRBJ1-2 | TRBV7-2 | CATFGQGDGYTF
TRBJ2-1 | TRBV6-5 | CASSYAAYNEQFF
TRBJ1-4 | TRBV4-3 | CASSQDLYGGSLIGTNEKLFF
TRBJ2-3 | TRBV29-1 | CSVVPSGRTDTQYF
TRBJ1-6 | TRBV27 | CASTLNDRFSSPLHF
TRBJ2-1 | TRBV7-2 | CASSLEDSTLTSYNEQFF
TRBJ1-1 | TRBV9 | CASSAGQGDTEAFF
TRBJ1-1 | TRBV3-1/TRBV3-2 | CASSQGNRDLASFF
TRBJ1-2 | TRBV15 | CATSRLTGQGAGYGYTF